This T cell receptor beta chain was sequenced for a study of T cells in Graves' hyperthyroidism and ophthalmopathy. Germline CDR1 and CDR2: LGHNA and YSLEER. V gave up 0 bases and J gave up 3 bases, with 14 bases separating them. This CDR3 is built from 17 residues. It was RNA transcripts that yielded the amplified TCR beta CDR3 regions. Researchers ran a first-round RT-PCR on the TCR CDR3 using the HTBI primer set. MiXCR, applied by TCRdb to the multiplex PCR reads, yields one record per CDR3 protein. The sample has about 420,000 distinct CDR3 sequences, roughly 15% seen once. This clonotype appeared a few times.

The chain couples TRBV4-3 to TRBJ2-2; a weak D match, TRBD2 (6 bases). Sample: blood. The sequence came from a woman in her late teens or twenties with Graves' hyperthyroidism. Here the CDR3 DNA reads TGCGCCAGCAGCCAAGACATTGGGGGAGGCTACACCGGGGAGCTGTTTTTT. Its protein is CASSQDIGGGYTGELFF.